This TCR beta chain was identified during a study of CD8 T cells in Susac syndrome. General study results and limits: TCR sequencing and HLA analysis covered a relatively small number of individuals.

Reverse transcription of roughly 0.45 to 1 ug RNA was carried out with random hexamers. The method of amplification for TCR beta CDR3 was immunoSEQ multiplex PCR, covering 54 Vbeta and 13 Jbeta. From the immunoSEQ multiplex PCR reads, TCRdb called clonotypes with MiXCR, one entry per CDR3 protein. This table has 250,000 or so distinct CDR3 sequences, 93% appearing once. Concerning this clonotype itself: Its target is not known.

Germline CDR1 LNHDA, CDR2 SQIVND (reference sequence). The CDR3 spans 12 residues. Trimming took off 6 bases at V and 5 bases at J, with 9 bases between the two ends. The material sequenced was CD4+ T cells from PBMCs. The chain uses TRBV19 and TRBJ2-3; unclear D gene. The clonotype was recovered from a human donor with multiple sclerosis. CDR3 in amino acids: CASSSEVDTQYF. In DNA, the CDR3 is TGTGCCAGTAGCAGCGAGGTAGATACGCAGTATTTT.